These 6 T cell receptor beta chains were all obtained from the same sample, sequenced in a study of T-cell reconstitution after alpha-beta-depleted transplantation in children. As it was prepared, the TCRbeta library received unique molecular identifiers. One entry per CDR3 protein, called by TCRdb with MiXCR from the PCR reads. The table includes about 460,000 distinct CDR3 sequences, around 13% detected once. Specimen: PBMCs from the stem cell graft donor, collected from the stem cell graft. The receptors derive from a human donor who donated a stem cell graft to a child with combined immunodeficiency.

This clonotype was recorded at least ten times. This chain links TRBV6-5 with TRBJ1-6; the D is unclear. Germline V gene lookup returns CDR1 MNHEY and CDR2 SVGAGI. This CDR3 is built from 14 residues. V was trimmed by 3 bases and J by 12 bases, leaving 15 bases between them. The CDR3 region is CASSYETQGGPLHF. CDR3 nucleotide sequence: TGTGCCAGCAGTTATGAAACCCAAGGAGGACCCCTCCACTTT.

This clonotype was found a few times. The chain carries TRBV3-1 and TRBJ2-5; TRBD2 aligns across 13 bases. The CDR3 has 15 residues. Per germline, CDR1 LGHDT and CDR2 YNNKEL (reference sequence). The V segment lost 6 bases and the J segment 5 bases; nucleotides outside the gene matches: 6. The CDR3 coding sequence is TGTGCCAGCAGACTTGGACTAGCGGGAGTCGAGACCCAGTACTTC. Translation: CASRLGLAGVETQYF.

The chain joins TRBV23-1 to TRBJ2-1; tentative D call: TRBD1 (6 bases). TRBV23-1 is annotated as an ORF whose role is uncertain. The CDR3 runs 15 residues. V gave up 4 bases and J gave up 7 bases, with 17 bases separating them. The CDR3 loop is CASSLPRIQGNEQFF. Written as DNA, the CDR3 is TGCGCCAGCAGTCTCCCTCGAATCCAGGGGAATGAGCAGTTCTTC.

The table lists this clonotype with many counts. The rearrangement links TRBV7-9 to TRBJ2-6; 7 nucleotides line up with TRBD1. From germline, CDR1 is SEHNR and CDR2 FQNEAQ (reference sequence). With 5 bases clipped from V and 0 bases from J, the junction kept 10 bases outside the gene matches. The CDR3 runs 18 residues. The CDR3 coding sequence is TGTGCCAGCAGCCCAACAGGGGTGGCCTTCTCTGGGGCCAACGTCCTGACTTTC. Amino acid sequence: CASSPTGVAFSGANVLTF.

This clonotype was observed a few times. The gene calls are TRBV27 and TRBJ2-2; no clear D gene. This CDR3 region has 11 residues. In germline, CDR1 is MNHEY, CDR2 SMNVEV (reference sequence). V was pared by 8 bases and J by 8 bases, with 9 bases between. The CDR3 nucleotides are TGTGCCAGCGGGGAAATGGGGGAGCTGTTTTTT. It yields the protein CASGEMGELFF.

This clonotype was found a few times. The chain recombines TRBV28 with TRBJ1-5; 10 bases match TRBD1. Unmatched junction bases numbered 4, after V lost 2 bases and J lost 6 bases. Germline values: CDR1 MDHEN, CDR2 SYDVKM. The CDR3 loop spans 15 amino acids. CDR3 sequence (DNA): TGTGCCAGCAGTTTAATGGACAGGGGGTTTCAGCCCCAGCATTTT. It translates to CASSLMDRGFQPQHF. Complete variable domain (other parts from reference TRBV28 and TRBJ1-5): DVKVTQSSRYLVKRTGEKVFLECVQDMDHENMFWYRQDPGLGLRLIYFSYDVKMKEKGDIPEGYSVSREKKERFSLILESASTNQTSMYLCASSLMDRGFQPQHFGDGTRLSIL.